This T cell receptor beta chain was documented in a study of blood T cell repertoires in COVID-19 (TCRdb year 2020). General notes on the study: Samples covering the acute and convalescent phases of COVID-19 were provided by collaborators in the United States, Italy and Spain. The material from the prospective study consisted of cDNA or gDNA derived from T cells, B-cell-depleted T cells, or PBMCs. Subjects who had been exposed to COVID-19, were actively infected with it, or had recovered from it provided the deeply sampled blood TCRbeta repertoires that made up the dataset. A freely available public database, intended as a resource for researchers studying the immune response to SARS-CoV-2, is where the repertoires were released. Samples were obtained from the ongoing ImmuneRACE study (first 160 participants) and from over 1,000 subjects provided by 6 global collaborators. Nearly every sample came with metadata listing a de-identified subject ID, COVID-19 status, age in years and sex. Where available, HLA class I and class II types were obtained from metadata supplied by the sample provider rather than from assay-based typing.

TCRbeta CDR3 regions were amplified from genomic DNA using the immunoSEQ Assay, a bias-controlled multiplex PCR. As for how the authors treated the data: The number of nucleated cells in each sample was estimated by amplification of reference gene primers within the assay. To quantify the absolute abundance of each unique TCRbeta CDR3 rearrangement, sequence reads were collapsed and filtered. Productive Simpson clonality was computed per sample as the square root of Simpson's diversity index over productive rearrangements. TCRdb took over this immuneACCESS table, retaining in-frame rearrangements with V and J assigned. Such tables are incomplete; in checked studies, under half of the missing clones stem from an unresolved V gene, and the remainder is unexplained. That table furnishes V, J and clone size, whereas the DNA furnished D and trimming. Within this sample are 100,000 or so clones, with around 80% of them counted one time only. The ten top clones hold around 7% of the sample.

With respect to this clone: It has no known antigen specificity. The record has no base qualities; no much larger clone is one base away.

The paper as a whole reports these results and caveats: Clinical and demographic metadata were provided uncurated, with the amount varying by source and participant.

The collaborating institutions used their own protocols to collect whole blood in K2EDTA tubes. For TCRbeta analysis, collaborators shipped samples in one of three forms: frozen whole blood, isolated PBMCs, or DNA extracted from either of those sample types. Its CDR3 holds 14 amino acids, cysteine through phenylalanine. Kept here is only the CDR3 DNA, which spans 42 bases and is read in frame from base 1. Per the germline V gene, SGHRS is the CDR1 and YFSETQ is the CDR2. Ends trimmed: V by 0 bases, J by 7 bases; bases unmatched to a gene: 3. The chain links TRBV5-1 with TRBJ1-2, with 10 bases matching TRBD1. The receptor was isolated from a man aged 50-59 years with active or convalescent COVID-19. Sequenced input: peripheral blood. The CDR3 region has the sequence CASSLDGTGAGYTF. In nucleotides, the sequence is TGCGCCAGCAGCTTGGACGGGACAGGGGCTGGCTACACCTTC.